This paragraph covers one T cell receptor (beta chain) sequence. The data belong to a study of T cell changes during pregnancy in multiple sclerosis. The repertoire was sequenced with immunoSEQ multiplex PCR; TCRdb's copy has only in-frame clones and lacks some. The sample records about 60,000 clones, around 93% being singletons. Germline V gives CDR1 LNHNV, CDR2 YYDKDF (reference sequence). The CDR3 is 15 amino acids. J was trimmed by 1 base and V by 9 bases; bases with no gene match: 11. The TCR comes from a female donor with multiple sclerosis, enrolled in a pregnancy study. The chain has TRBV15 and TRBJ1-1; 7 bases agree with TRBD1. Sequenced material: peripheral blood, taken in the first trimester of pregnancy. This chain's CDR3 is CATLGSTGRNTEAFF. Here the CDR3 DNA reads TGTGCCACTTTAGGATCGACAGGGAGGAACACTGAAGCTTTCTTT. The full variable domain, completed using reference TRBV15 and TRBJ1-1, is DAMVIQNPRYQVTQFGKPVTLSCSQTLNHNVMYWYQQKSSQAPKLLFHYYDKDFNNEADTPDNFQSRRPNTSFCFLDIRSPGLGDTAMYLCATLGSTGRNTEAFFGQGTRLTVV.